The 19 T cell receptor beta chains listed next were all sequenced from one sample in a study of T cell repertoires in cytomegalovirus infection. From the reads, TCRdb called clonotypes with MiXCR, one entry per CDR3 protein. This table holds about 300,000 distinct CDR3 sequences, roughly a tenth found once. Sequenced material: PBMCs. All receptors come from a human donor in good health (CMV status not recorded). Some clones in this sample may be carry-over from other donors' samples.

This clonotype was recorded many times. A junction boundary mismatches the germline segment, possibly from a read error. The gene calls are TRBV7-2 and TRBJ1-5; D perhaps matches TRBD1 (6 bases). The CDR3 runs to 15 residues. Per germline, CDR1 SGHTA and CDR2 FQGNSA. CDR3 in DNA: TGTGCCAGCAGCTTAGATTCGGGGGCAAATCAGCGCCAGCATTTT. It translates to CASSLDSGANQRQHF.

This clonotype appeared many times. The gene calls are TRBV7-2 and TRBJ2-6, with TRBD1 as a possible D gene (5 bases). V was pared by 5 bases and J by 2 bases, with 19 bases between. The CDR3 length is 18 residues. From germline, CDR1 is SGHTA and CDR2 FQGNSA. CDR3 coding DNA: TGTGCCAGCAGCGGTCGGAAGGGGTCCTTCCCTGGGGCCAACGTCCTGACTTTC. It codes for CASSGRKGSFPGANVLTF.

The V and J genes are TRBV29-1 and TRBJ1-2; 12 bases agree with TRBD1. The CDR3 sequence is 16 residues long. Germline V gene sequence: CDR1 SQVTM, CDR2 ANQGSEA. The V and J ends lost 3 bases and 5 bases, in that order; junction bases with no gene match: 10. CDR3 DNA: TGCAGCGTTGATAGTAGGGGACAGGGGGCGAGTTATGGCTACACCTTC. It is translated as CSVDSRGQGASYGYTF.

This clonotype showed up just a few times. The chain combines TRBV5-4 with TRBJ2-1; possible D gene TRBD1, 6 bases. This CDR3 has 15 amino acids. Germline V gene data show CDR1 as SGHNT and CDR2 as YYREEE (reference sequence). Trimming left V 7 bases short and J 7 bases short, with 21 bases between. The CDR3 spells CASASGTTHRNEQFF. CDR3 nucleotides: TGTGCCAGCGCTTCCGGGACAACCCACCGGAATGAGCAGTTCTTC.

This clonotype was recorded many times. DNA of the CDR3: TGTGCCAGCAGCTTAGAGGGGTTACGCACTGAAGCTTTCTTT. Encoded protein: CASSLEGLRTEAFF. The chain employs TRBV7-2 and TRBJ1-1, with a possible D match to TRBD1 (5 bases). The ends were cut back, 1 base at V and 4 bases at J, with 10 bases in the middle. Per germline, CDR1 SGHTA and CDR2 FQGNSA. CDR3 size: 14 residues. Filled out from reference TRBV7-2 and TRBJ1-1, the complete variable domain reads GAGVSQSPSNKVTEKGKDVELRCDPISGHTALYWYRQSLGQGLEFLIYFQGNSAPDKSGLPSDRFSAERTGGSVSTLTIQRTQQEDSAVYLCASSLEGLRTEAFFGQGTRLTVV.

Turning to this clonotype: It may be a read error: a sequence one base away is much more abundant. The chain combines TRBV3-1 with TRBJ2-7; 7 bases agree with TRBD2. Germline CDR1 is LGHDT and CDR2 is YNNKEL (reference sequence). This CDR3 has 16 residues. J was trimmed by 5 bases and V by 5 bases; bases with no gene match: 15. CDR3 loop: CASSGRTRPAMDEQYF. CDR3 bases: TGTGCCAGCAGCGGACGGACTAGGCCCGCGATGGACGAGCAGTACTTC.

This chain uses TRBV24-1 with TRBJ2-3, with 7 bases lining up with TRBD1. The germline V gene has CDR1 KGHDR and CDR2 SFDVKD. There are 13 residues in the CDR3. With 11 bases clipped from V and 4 bases from J, the junction kept 8 bases outside the gene matches. The CDR3 nucleotides read TGTGCCAGAGGACAGGAGCCGGCAGATACGCAGTATTTT. Encoded protein: CARGQEPADTQYF.

This clonotype showed up many times. The chain employs TRBV7-6 and TRBJ2-1; D remains unclear. This CDR3 contains 16 residues. Trimming left V 4 bases short and J 2 bases short, with 15 bases between. Per the germline V gene, CDR1 is SGHVS and CDR2 is FNYEAQ. The CDR3, as DNA: TGTGCCAGCAGCTCCGATCGTTTTGGGGCCTACAATGAGCAGTTCTTC. Its protein is CASSSDRFGAYNEQFF.

This clonotype came up many times. V gene TRBV27 combines with J gene TRBJ2-4, with D possibly being TRBD1 (5 bases). Between the trimmed V and J ends, which lost 7 bases and 2 bases, there was a span of 6 bases. Germline loops: CDR1 MNHEY, CDR2 SMNVEV (reference sequence). This CDR3 spans 12 amino acids. The CDR3 is CASMGPKNIQYF. The CDR3 DNA is TGTGCCAGCATGGGGCCCAAAAACATTCAGTACTTC.

The chain is built from TRBV28 and TRBJ1-1; perhaps TRBD1 as D (5 bases). The CDR3 consists of 13 residues. CDR1 MDHEN and CDR2 SYDVKM come from the germline V gene. Deletions cut 4 bases from V and 11 bases from J, with 17 bases between. CDR3 loop: CASSSPGHRVAFF. Here the CDR3 DNA reads TGTGCCAGCAGTTCCCCTGGACATAGAGTTGCTTTCTTT.

This clonotype was counted at least ten times. J is TRBJ1-5 and V is TRBV19; D ambiguous. The CDR3 extends over 17 amino acids. Germline V lookup: CDR1 LNHDA, CDR2 SQIVND (reference sequence). V lost 3 bases and J lost 4, with 19 bases in between. The CDR3 here is CASSIPAFRRRNQPQHF. CDR3 sequence (DNA): TGTGCCAGTAGTATTCCGGCATTCCGGCGGAGGAATCAGCCCCAGCATTTT. Together with reference TRBV19 and TRBJ1-5, the CDR3 gives the full variable domain: DGGITQSPKYLFRKEGQNVTLSCEQNLNHDAMYWYRQDPGQGLRLIYYSQIVNDFQKGDIAEGYSVSREKKESFPLTVTSAQKNPTAFYLCASSIPAFRRRNQPQHFGDGTRLSIL.

This clonotype was seen ten or more times. The chain joins TRBV6-1 to TRBJ1-6, with 8 positions matching TRBD1. V was clipped by 6 bases and J by 5 bases; unmatched bases: 6. Per germline, CDR1 MNHNS and CDR2 SASEGT. The CDR3 runs to 15 residues. DNA of the CDR3: TGTGCCAGCAGAGCCCAGGGGGCTCATAATTCACCCCTCCACTTT. This codes for CASRAQGAHNSPLHF.

This clonotype was recorded at least ten times. The chain recombines TRBV7-6 with TRBJ2-5; perhaps TRBD1 as D (6 bases). Germline lookup yields CDR1 SGHVS and CDR2 FNYEAQ. Trimming left V 5 bases short and J 4 bases short, with 20 bases between. The CDR3 runs to 16 residues. The CDR3 DNA sequence: TGTGCCAGCAGCCCAGGGTCAGGGGCGCTAGGAGAGACCCAGTACTTC. Amino acid sequence: CASSPGSGALGETQYF.

The chain is built from TRBV5-1 and TRBJ2-5, with a tentative D call TRBD2 (5 bases). The CDR3 is 15 amino acids. Germline V gene sequence: CDR1 SGHRS, CDR2 YFSETQ. Trimming took off 6 bases at V and 0 bases at J, with 15 bases between the two ends. CDR3 region: CASKMLGNHQETQYF. CDR3 nucleotide sequence: TGCGCCAGCAAAATGCTCGGGAACCACCAAGAGACCCAGTACTTC. The complete variable domain, with remaining parts taken from reference TRBV5-1 and TRBJ2-5, reads KAGVTQTPRYLIKTRGQQVTLSCSPISGHRSVSWYQQTPGQGLQFLFEYFSETQRNKGNFPGRFSGRQFSNSRSEMNVSTLELGDSALYLCASKMLGNHQETQYFGPGTRLLVL.

This clonotype appeared many times. This chain links TRBV20-1 with TRBJ2-1, with 11 positions matching TRBD2. The CDR3 totals 19 residues. With 0 bases clipped from V and 10 bases from J, the junction kept 20 bases outside the gene matches. Germline lookup yields CDR1 DFQATT and CDR2 SNEGSKA (reference sequence). Written as DNA, the CDR3 is TGCAGTGCTAGAGATCCCCTAGCGGGGGGCCTTGGTAAAGTAAACGAGCAGTTCTTC. Amino acids: CSARDPLAGGLGKVNEQFF.

The rearrangement joins TRBV7-9 to TRBJ1-5; no firm D call. In germline, CDR1 is SEHNR, CDR2 FQNEAQ (reference sequence). The CDR3 loop spans 12 amino acids. Trimming left V 1 base short and J 7 bases short, with 5 bases between. The CDR3 loop is CASSLVSQPQHF. In DNA, the CDR3 is TGTGCCAGCAGCTTAGTATCACAGCCCCAGCATTTT.

This clonotype occurred many times. The rearrangement uses TRBV7-6 and TRBJ1-4; 10 bases match TRBD1. Looked up from germline, CDR1 is SGHVS and CDR2 is FNYEAQ. Unmatched junction bases numbered 3, after V lost 5 bases and J lost 6 bases. This CDR3 region has 14 residues. CDR3 sequence: CASSPGQGYEKLFF. In DNA form, the CDR3 reads TGTGCCAGCAGCCCGGGACAGGGGTATGAAAAACTGTTTTTT. The full variable domain, in which reference TRBV7-6 and TRBJ1-4 provide the parts outside the CDR3, is GAGVSQSPRYKVTKRGQDVALRCDPISGHVSLYWYRQALGQGPEFLTYFNYEAQQDKSGLPNDRFSAERPEGSISTLTIQRTEQRDSAMYRCASSPGQGYEKLFFGSGTQLSVL.

This clonotype was seen ten or more times. This chain uses TRBV28 with TRBJ1-2; 7 positions agree with TRBD1. The length of the CDR3 is 12 residues. V dropped 6 bases and J dropped 4; count of bases not matched to a gene: 2. CDR1 is MDHEN and CDR2 is SYDVKM in the germline V gene. The CDR3 loop is CASSRTGYGYTF. CDR3 sequence (DNA): TGTGCCAGCAGCAGGACAGGCTATGGCTACACCTTC.

This clonotype was counted ten times or more. The chain links TRBV7-9 to TRBJ2-7; 10 nucleotides agree with TRBD1. Germline-derived CDR1 and CDR2 are SEHNR and FQNEAQ (reference sequence). The CDR3 contains 14 residues. Trimming removed 3 bases from V and 3 bases from J; junction bases left unmatched: 2. The chain's CDR3 is CASSLTGGVYEQYF. CDR3 DNA sequence: TGTGCCAGCAGCTTGACAGGGGGCGTCTACGAGCAGTACTTC.